Presented here are 20 T cell receptor beta chains from one specimen sequenced in a study of blood T cell repertoires in COVID-19. Sequencing used immunoSEQ multiplex PCR; TCRdb keeps in-frame clones, though not all of them. The sample gives roughly 250,000 clones, 79% of which show up once; around 4.1% is in the top ten. Sequencing was carried out using peripheral blood. All receptors derive from a woman between 40 and 50 years old with active or convalescent COVID-19.

This rearrangement joins TRBV28 to TRBJ1-2; TRBD1 aligns across 10 bases. The germline V gene encodes CDR1 MDHEN and CDR2 SYDVKM. The V segment lost 7 bases and the J segment 7 bases; nucleotides outside the gene matches: 9. The CDR3 is made up of 14 amino acids. Here the CDR3 reads CASNQDRGRGGYTF. DNA of the CDR3: TGTGCCAGCAACCAAGACAGGGGGCGTGGTGGCTACACCTTC.

J is TRBJ2-3 and V is TRBV29-1; 7 nucleotides match TRBD2. V gave up 2 bases and J gave up 1 base; unmatched junction bases: 3. Germline CDR1 is SQVTM and CDR2 is ANQGSEA. CDR3 length: 14 amino acids. The CDR3 sequence is CSVERGDGTDTQYF. The CDR3 DNA is TGCAGCGTTGAACGGGGGGACGGCACAGATACGCAGTATTTT.

The gene calls are TRBV11-2 and TRBJ2-2, with a weak D call TRBD1 (5 bases). Trimming stripped 2 bases from V and 5 bases from J, with 18 bases between. This CDR3 is built from 17 residues. CDR1 SGHAT and CDR2 FQNNGV come from the germline V gene. The CDR3 is CASSLYDGQGRTGELFF. The CDR3 DNA reads as TGTGCCAGCAGCTTATACGATGGGCAGGGTCGAACCGGGGAGCTGTTTTTT.

This clone appeared once. This chain links TRBV10-3 with TRBJ1-5; 8 positions agree with TRBD1. CDR3 size: 15 residues. The germline V gene has CDR1 ENHRY and CDR2 SYGVKD. With V trimmed by 6 bases and J by 6 bases, 10 bases remained unmatched. In DNA form, the CDR3 reads TGTGCCATCAGCCAGGGACAGGAAGGAAGTCAGCCCCAGCATTTT. The encoded protein is CAISQGQEGSQPQHF.

This clone was counted only a few times. This chain joins TRBV6-5 and TRBJ1-6; D remains unclear. Germline V gene data show CDR1 as MNHEY and CDR2 as SVGAGI. With 6 bases removed from V and 5 bases from J, the gap between germline ends came to 5 bases. There are 12 residues in the CDR3. CDR3 residues: CASSGDNSPLHF. Here the CDR3 DNA reads TGTGCCAGCAGCGGAGATAATTCACCCCTCCACTTT.

This chain links TRBV11-2 with TRBJ2-3; no reliable D call. Germline CDR1 and CDR2: SGHAT and FQNNGV. The CDR3 has 13 residues. The V end was cut by 5 bases, the J end by 4 bases, with 10 bases between. This CDR3 reads CASSPDSADTQYF. CDR3 in DNA: TGTGCCAGCAGCCCAGACTCCGCAGATACGCAGTATTTT. Full variable domain (rest looked up from reference TRBV11-2 and TRBJ2-3): EAGVAQSPRYKIIEKRQSVAFWCNPISGHATLYWYQQILGQGPKLLIQFQNNGVVDDSQLPKDRFSAERLKGVDSTLKIQPAKLEDSAVYLCASSPDSADTQYFGPGTRLTVL.

There are many counts of this clone. The chain links TRBV2 to TRBJ1-5; 8 bases align to TRBD1. From germline, CDR1 is SNHLY and CDR2 FYNNEI. V lost 6 bases, J lost 7 bases, and 8 bases stayed unmatched. The CDR3 contains 14 residues. The DNA for the CDR3 is TGTGCCAGCAGCTCTGACAGGGGATTCCAGCCCCAGCATTTT. The encoded protein is CASSSDRGFQPQHF.

The V call is TRBV19, the J call TRBJ2-5; possibly TRBD2 for D (6 bases). The CDR3 has 15 residues. The V and J ends lost 3 bases and 2 bases respectively, with 13 bases between them. Germline-derived CDR1 and CDR2 are LNHDA and SQIVND (reference sequence). Here the CDR3 reads CASSMGGVRQETQYF. In nucleotides, the CDR3 is TGTGCCAGTAGTATGGGCGGGGTGAGGCAAGAGACCCAGTACTTC.

The chain is built from TRBV19 and TRBJ2-3; TRBD1 is a possible D gene (6 bases). The length of the CDR3 is 15 residues. The V end lost 2 bases, the J end lost 2 bases, and 11 bases lay between the germline ends. Germline V lookup: CDR1 LNHDA, CDR2 SQIVND (reference sequence). The CDR3 region has the DNA TGTGCCAGTAGTATAAGGTACAGGGACACAGATACGCAGTATTTT. This sequence encodes CASSIRYRDTDTQYF.

The genes are TRBV9 and TRBJ1-2, with D possibly matching TRBD1 (5 bases). Germline assignment: CDR1 SGDLS and CDR2 YYNGEE. This CDR3 has 14 residues. V was cut by 1 base and J by 3 bases, with 10 bases left in between. CDR3 DNA sequence: TGTGCCAGCAGCGTACCCCAGACAGACTATGGCTACACCTTC. Translated, it gives CASSVPQTDYGYTF.

The chain recombines TRBV19 with TRBJ1-1; TRBD1 matches 8 bases. V gave up 7 bases and J gave up 0 bases; unmatched junction bases: 10. The CDR3 contains 16 residues. Looked up from germline, CDR1 is LNHDA and CDR2 is SQIVND (reference sequence). This CDR3 is CASNPDRGGMNTEAFF. CDR3 DNA sequence: TGTGCCAGTAACCCCGACAGGGGAGGAATGAACACTGAAGCTTTCTTT.

This chain links TRBV2 with TRBJ2-7, with TRBD1 identical over 11 bases. The V gene's germline CDR1 is SNHLY and CDR2 FYNNEI. The CDR3 length is 14 residues. Losses at the gene ends were 6 bases for V and 7 bases for J; bases not matched to a gene: 8. The CDR3 spells CASRAGQGAEEQYF. The CDR3 coding sequence is TGTGCCAGCAGGGCCGGACAGGGGGCGGAAGAGCAGTACTTC.

This chain links TRBV2 with TRBJ2-5, with TRBD2 matching 8 bases. There are 12 residues in the CDR3. The germline V gene has CDR1 SNHLY and CDR2 FYNNEI. DNA for the CDR3: TGTGCAACCTCGGGAGGGGAAGAGACCCAGTACTTC. Amino acid sequence: CATSGGEETQYF.

The genes are TRBV28 and TRBJ2-5, with TRBD1 as a possible D gene (6 bases). CDR3 size: 14 residues. The germline gives CDR1 MDHEN, CDR2 SYDVKM. Trimming removed 2 bases at V and 3 bases at J, with 10 bases between. The CDR3 DNA sequence: TGTGCCAGCAGTTTAACAGGGAAGGAAGAGACCCAGTACTTC. Encoded protein: CASSLTGKEETQYF. Complete variable domain (other parts from reference TRBV28 and TRBJ2-5): DVKVTQSSRYLVKRTGEKVFLECVQDMDHENMFWYRQDPGLGLRLIYFSYDVKMKEKGDIPEGYSVSREKKERFSLILESASTNQTSMYLCASSLTGKEETQYFGPGTRLLVL.

CDR3 nucleotides: TGTGCCAGCAGCTCTCCACCGGACAGGGGCCCCTATGAAGCTTTCTTT. Its translation: CASSSPPDRGPYEAFF. The rearrangement uses TRBV6-6 and TRBJ1-1; 9 bases are a match to TRBD1. With V trimmed by 6 bases and J by 7 bases, 15 bases remained unmatched. This CDR3 contains 16 residues. Germline assignment: CDR1 MNHNY and CDR2 SVGAGI (reference sequence).

The rearrangement links TRBV7-2 to TRBJ1-4; the match to TRBD1 covers 8 bases. V was clipped by 5 bases and J by 7 bases; unmatched bases: 9. CDR3 length: 15 residues. Germline V gives CDR1 SGHTA, CDR2 FQGNSA. The CDR3 loop reads CASSLGQARGEKLFF. CDR3 sequence (DNA): TGTGCCAGCAGCCTGGGACAGGCGAGGGGTGAAAAACTGTTTTTT.

The V gene is TRBV7-9, the J gene TRBJ2-2; 10 bases agree with TRBD1. V lost 3 bases to trimming and J lost 5 bases; unmatched junction nucleotides: 6. Germline V CDR1 and CDR2: SEHNR, FQNEAQ (reference sequence). CDR3 length: 16 residues. The CDR3, as DNA: TGTGCCAGCAGCTTGCCGGGGACAGGGGATACCGGGGAGCTGTTTTTT. Protein product: CASSLPGTGDTGELFF.

The V gene is TRBV7-9, the J gene TRBJ2-7, with 9 bases aligning to TRBD1. The germline V gene has CDR1 SEHNR and CDR2 FQNEAQ (reference sequence). This CDR3 is 15 amino acids long. The junction had 8 bases not matched to a gene; V was cut back by 5 bases and J by 3 bases. The CDR3 reads CASSGGTGMLYEQYV. The DNA for the CDR3 is TGTGCCAGCAGCGGAGGGACAGGGATGCTCTACGAGCAGTACGTC.

V gene TRBV19 combines with J gene TRBJ1-1; no firm D call. Per germline, CDR1 LNHDA and CDR2 SQIVND (reference sequence). The CDR3 consists of 13 residues. Trimming left V 6 bases short and J 5 bases short, with 13 bases between. CDR3 loop: CASRSRMSTEAFF. In DNA, the CDR3 is TGTGCCAGTAGATCGAGAATGTCTACTGAAGCTTTCTTT.

This clone came up once. The V call is TRBV3-1 (or the pseudogene TRBV3-2), the J call TRBJ2-7, with 10 positions matching TRBD2. Looked up from germline, CDR1 is LGHDT and CDR2 is YNNKEL (reference sequence). This CDR3 has 15 residues. Trimming at V came to 5 bases and at J to 3 bases, leaving 7 bases not matched to a gene. The CDR3 sequence: CASSAASGGYYEQYF. CDR3 coding DNA: TGTGCCAGCAGCGCCGCTAGCGGGGGTTACTACGAGCAGTACTTC.